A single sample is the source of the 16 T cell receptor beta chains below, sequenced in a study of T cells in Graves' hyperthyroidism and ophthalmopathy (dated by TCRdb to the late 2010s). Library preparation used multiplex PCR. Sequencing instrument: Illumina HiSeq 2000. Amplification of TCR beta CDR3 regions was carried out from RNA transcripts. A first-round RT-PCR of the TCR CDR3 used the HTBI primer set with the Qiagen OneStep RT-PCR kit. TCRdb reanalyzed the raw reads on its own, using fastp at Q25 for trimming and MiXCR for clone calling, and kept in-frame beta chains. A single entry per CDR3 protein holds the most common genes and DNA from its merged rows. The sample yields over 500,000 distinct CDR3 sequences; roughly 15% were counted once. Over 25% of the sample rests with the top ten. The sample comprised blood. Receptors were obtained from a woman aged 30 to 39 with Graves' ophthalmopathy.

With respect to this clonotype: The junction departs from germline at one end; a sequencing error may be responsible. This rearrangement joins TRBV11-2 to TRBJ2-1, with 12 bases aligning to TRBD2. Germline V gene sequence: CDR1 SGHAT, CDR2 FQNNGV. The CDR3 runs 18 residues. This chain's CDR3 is CASSQDRRPSGRADEQFF. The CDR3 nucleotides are TGCGCCAGCAGCCAAGATAGGAGGCCTAGCGGGAGGGCTGATGAGCAGTTCTTC.

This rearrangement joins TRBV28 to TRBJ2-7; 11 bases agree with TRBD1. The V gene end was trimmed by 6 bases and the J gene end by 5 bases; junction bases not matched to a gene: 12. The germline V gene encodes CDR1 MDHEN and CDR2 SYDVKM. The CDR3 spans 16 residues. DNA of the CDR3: TGTGCCAGCAGCTCCTTGGGGACAGGGGGACAGGACGAGCAGTACTTC. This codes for CASSSLGTGGQDEQYF.

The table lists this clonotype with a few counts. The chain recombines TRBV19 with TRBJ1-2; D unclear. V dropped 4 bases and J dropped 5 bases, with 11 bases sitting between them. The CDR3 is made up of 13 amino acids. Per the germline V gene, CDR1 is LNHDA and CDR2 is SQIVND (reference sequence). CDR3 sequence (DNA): TGTGCCAGTAGTACGCGTAGATGGTATGGCTACACCTTC. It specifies CASSTRRWYGYTF.

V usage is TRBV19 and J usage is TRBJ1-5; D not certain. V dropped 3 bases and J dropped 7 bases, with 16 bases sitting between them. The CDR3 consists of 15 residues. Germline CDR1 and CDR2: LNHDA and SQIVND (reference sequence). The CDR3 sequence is CASSIDEAGMQPQHF. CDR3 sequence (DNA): TGTGCCAGTAGTATTGATGAAGCCGGCATGCAGCCCCAGCATTTT.

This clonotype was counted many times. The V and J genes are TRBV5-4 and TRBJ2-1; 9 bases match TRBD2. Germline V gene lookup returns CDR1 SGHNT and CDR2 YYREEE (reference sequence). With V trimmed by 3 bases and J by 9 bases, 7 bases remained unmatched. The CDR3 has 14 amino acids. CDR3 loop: CASSSFGTSSEQFF. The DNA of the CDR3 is TGTGCCAGCAGCTCGTTCGGGACTAGCAGTGAGCAGTTCTTC.

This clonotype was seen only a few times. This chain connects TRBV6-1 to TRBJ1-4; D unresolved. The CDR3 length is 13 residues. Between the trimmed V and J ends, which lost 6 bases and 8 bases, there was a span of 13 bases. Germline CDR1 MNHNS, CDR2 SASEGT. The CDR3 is CASSPYGPEKLFF. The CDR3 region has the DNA TGTGCCAGCAGCCCCTACGGCCCCGAAAAACTGTTTTTT.

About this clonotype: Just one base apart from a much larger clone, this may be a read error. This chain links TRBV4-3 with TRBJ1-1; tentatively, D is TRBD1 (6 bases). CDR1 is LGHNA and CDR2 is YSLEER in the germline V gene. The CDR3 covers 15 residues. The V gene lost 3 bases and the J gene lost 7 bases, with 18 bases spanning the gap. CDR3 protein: CASSQDFRGVGEAFF. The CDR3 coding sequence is TGCGCCAGCAGCCAGGACTTTAGGGGGGTCGGTGAAGCTTTCTTT.

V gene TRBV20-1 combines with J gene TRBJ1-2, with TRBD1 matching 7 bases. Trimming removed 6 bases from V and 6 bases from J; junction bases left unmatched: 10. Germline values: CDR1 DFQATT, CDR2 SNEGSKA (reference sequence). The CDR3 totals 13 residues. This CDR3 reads CSAVNRGIDGYTF. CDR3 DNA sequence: TGCAGTGCGGTAAACAGGGGTATAGATGGCTACACCTTC.

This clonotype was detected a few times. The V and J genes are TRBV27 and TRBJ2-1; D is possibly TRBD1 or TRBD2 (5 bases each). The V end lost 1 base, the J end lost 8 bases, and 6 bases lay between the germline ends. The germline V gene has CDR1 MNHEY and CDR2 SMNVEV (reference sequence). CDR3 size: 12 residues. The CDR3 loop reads CASSLWGYEQFF. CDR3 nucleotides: TGTGCCAGCAGTTTATGGGGGTATGAGCAGTTCTTC.

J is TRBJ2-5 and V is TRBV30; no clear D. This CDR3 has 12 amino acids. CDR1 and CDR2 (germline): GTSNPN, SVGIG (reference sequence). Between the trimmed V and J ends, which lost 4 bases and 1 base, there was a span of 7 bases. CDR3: CAWTSLQETQYF. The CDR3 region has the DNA TGTGCCTGGACATCCCTCCAAGAGACCCAGTACTTC.

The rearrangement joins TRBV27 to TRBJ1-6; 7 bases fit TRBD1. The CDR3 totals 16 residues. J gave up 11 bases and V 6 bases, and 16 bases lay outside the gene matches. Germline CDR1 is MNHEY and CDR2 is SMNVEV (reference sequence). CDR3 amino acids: CASRGEGTEDWAPLHF. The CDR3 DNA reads TGTGCCAGCAGAGGGGAGGGGACAGAAGATTGGGCACCCCTCCACTTT.

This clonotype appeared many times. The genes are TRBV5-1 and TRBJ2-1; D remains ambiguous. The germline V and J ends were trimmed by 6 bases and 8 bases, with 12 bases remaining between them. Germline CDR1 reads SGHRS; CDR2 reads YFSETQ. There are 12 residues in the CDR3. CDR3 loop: CASTEARDEQFF. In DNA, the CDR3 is TGCGCCAGCACCGAGGCCCGGGATGAGCAGTTCTTC.

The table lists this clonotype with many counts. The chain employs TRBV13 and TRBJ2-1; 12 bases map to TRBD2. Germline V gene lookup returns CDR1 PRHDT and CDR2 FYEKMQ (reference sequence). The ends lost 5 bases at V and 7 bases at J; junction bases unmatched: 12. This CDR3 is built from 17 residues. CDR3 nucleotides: TGTGCCAGCAGCCCCCCCAATCTAGCGGGAGGGCCTAATGAGCAGTTCTTC. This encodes CASSPPNLAGGPNEQFF.

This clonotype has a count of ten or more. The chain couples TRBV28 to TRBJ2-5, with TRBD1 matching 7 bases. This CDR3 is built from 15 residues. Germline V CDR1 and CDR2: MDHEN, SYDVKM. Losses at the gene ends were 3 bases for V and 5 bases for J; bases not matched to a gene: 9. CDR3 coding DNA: TGTGCCAGCAGTTTTCAGGACAGGTTAAGGGAGACCCAGTACTTC. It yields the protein CASSFQDRLRETQYF. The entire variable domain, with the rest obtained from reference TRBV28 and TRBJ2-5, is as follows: DVKVTQSSRYLVKRTGEKVFLECVQDMDHENMFWYRQDPGLGLRLIYFSYDVKMKEKGDIPEGYSVSREKKERFSLILESASTNQTSMYLCASSFQDRLRETQYFGPGTRLLVL.

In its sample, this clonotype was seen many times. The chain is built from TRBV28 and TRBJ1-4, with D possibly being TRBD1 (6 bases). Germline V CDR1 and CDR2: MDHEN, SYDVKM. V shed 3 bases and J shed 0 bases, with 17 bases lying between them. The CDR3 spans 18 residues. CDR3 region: CASSFGWGLASTNEKLFF. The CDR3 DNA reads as TGTGCCAGCAGTTTCGGGTGGGGGCTCGCCTCAACTAATGAAAAACTGTTTTTT.

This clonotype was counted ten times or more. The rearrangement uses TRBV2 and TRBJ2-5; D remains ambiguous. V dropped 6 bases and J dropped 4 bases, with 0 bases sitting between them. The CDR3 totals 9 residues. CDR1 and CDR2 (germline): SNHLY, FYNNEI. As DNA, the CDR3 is TGTGCCAGCAGAGAGACCCAGTACTTC. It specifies CASRETQYF.